The sequence of this TCR beta chain was determined in a study of lymphopenia after photon versus proton radiotherapy. Losses at the gene ends were 6 bases for V and 1 base for J; bases not matched to a gene: 5. CDR1 and CDR2 (germline): SQVTM, ANQGSEA. The CDR3 loop spans 13 amino acids. Whole-study results and caveats: Only patients who died were analyzed for survival; proton advantage is unproven. Post-nadir diversity loss with photons came from oligoclonal expansion, particularly CD8+ Temra cells.

This clone was counted once. The antigen remains undetermined. The assay was immunoSEQ multiplex PCR, and TCRdb's table has in-frame clones only and misses some. The sample includes tens of thousands of clones, roughly 88% of them seen just once. The specimen was peripheral blood, collected from a patient treated with photon-based radiotherapy. The J gene is TRBJ2-5, the V gene TRBV29-1; 7 bases are a match to TRBD2. The TCR originated in a woman aged 70-85 years with pancreatic cancer. CDR3 sequence reads: CSVRAGTQETQYF. The CDR3 nucleotides read TGCAGCGTCCGAGCGGGGACCCAAGAGACCCAGTACTTC.